Sequencing of this T cell receptor (beta chain) was carried out in a study of T cell changes during pregnancy in multiple sclerosis. Data came from immunoSEQ multiplex PCR; TCRdb stores just in-frame clones and leaves some out. The sample has fewer than 20,000 clones, nearly 90% seen once. The origin of this receptor is a female donor in good health, enrolled as a control in a pregnancy study. Sample: CD8+ T cells from peripheral blood mononuclear cells, taken in the second trimester of pregnancy.

CDR3 protein: CASSMGQWSYGYTF. Here the CDR3 DNA reads TGTGCCAGTAGTATGGGGCAATGGAGCTATGGCTACACCTTC. This chain links TRBV19 with TRBJ1-2, with a tentative D call TRBD1 (5 bases). The V gene's germline CDR1 is LNHDA and CDR2 SQIVND (reference sequence). This CDR3 region has 14 residues. The V and J ends lost 3 bases and 4 bases respectively, with 12 bases between them.